The source of this T cell receptor (beta chain) is a study of CD8 T cells in ankylosing spondylitis. MiXCR, run by TCRdb on the 5' RACE reads, gives a single entry per CDR3 protein. The data hold roughly 280,000 distinct CDR3 sequences, with 20% observed a single time. Germline CDR1 is SGHRS and CDR2 is YFSETQ. The junction had 10 bases not matched to a gene; V was cut back by 2 bases and J by 5 bases. The CDR3 loop spans 16 amino acids. By sample fraction, this clonotype is medium-sized. V is TRBV5-1 and J is TRBJ2-1, with TRBD1 matching over 7 bases. The source of this sequence is a male donor with ankylosing spondylitis or in good health (not recorded which). Specimen: blood, either unsorted or a sorted T cell fraction (not recorded which). The CDR3 DNA follows: TGCGCCAGCAGCTTTGGGACAGCGACCCGGGACAATGAGCAGTTCTTC. As protein: CASSFGTATRDNEQFF. The full variable domain, rest sourced from reference TRBV5-1 and TRBJ2-1, is KAGVTQTPRYLIKTRGQQVTLSCSPISGHRSVSWYQQTPGQGLQFLFEYFSETQRNKGNFPGRFSGRQFSNSRSEMNVSTLELGDSALYLCASSFGTATRDNEQFFGPGTRLTVL.